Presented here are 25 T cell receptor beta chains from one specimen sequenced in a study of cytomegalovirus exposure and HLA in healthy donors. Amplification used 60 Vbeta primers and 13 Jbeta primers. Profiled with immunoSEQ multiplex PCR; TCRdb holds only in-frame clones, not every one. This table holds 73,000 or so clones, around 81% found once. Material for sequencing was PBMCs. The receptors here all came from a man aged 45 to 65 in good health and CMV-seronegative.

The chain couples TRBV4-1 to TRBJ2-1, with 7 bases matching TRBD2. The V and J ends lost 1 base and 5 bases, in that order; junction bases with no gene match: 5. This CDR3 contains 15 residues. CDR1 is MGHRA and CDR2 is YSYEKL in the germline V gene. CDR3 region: CASSQARGGDNEQFF. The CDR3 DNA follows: TGCGCCAGCAGCCAAGCTAGGGGAGGGGACAATGAGCAGTTCTTC.

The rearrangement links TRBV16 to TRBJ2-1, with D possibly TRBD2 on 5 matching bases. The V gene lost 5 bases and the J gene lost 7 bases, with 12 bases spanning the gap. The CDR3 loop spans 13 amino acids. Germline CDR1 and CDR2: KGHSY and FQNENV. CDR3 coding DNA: TGTGCCAGCAGCACTCAGACTACGAATGAGCAGTTCTTC. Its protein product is CASSTQTTNEQFF.

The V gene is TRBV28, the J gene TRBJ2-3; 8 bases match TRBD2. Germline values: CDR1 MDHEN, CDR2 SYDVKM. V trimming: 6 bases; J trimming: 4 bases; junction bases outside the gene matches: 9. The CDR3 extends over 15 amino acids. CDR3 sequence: CASSSRGGRADTQYF. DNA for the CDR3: TGTGCCAGCAGCTCGCGCGGGGGGCGCGCAGATACGCAGTATTTT.

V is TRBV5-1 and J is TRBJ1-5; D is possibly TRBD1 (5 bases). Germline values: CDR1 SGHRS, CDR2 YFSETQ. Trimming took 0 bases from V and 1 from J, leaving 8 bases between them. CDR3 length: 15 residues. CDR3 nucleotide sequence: TGCGCCAGCAGCTTGGAGGGGCTAAGCAATCAGCCCCAGCATTTT. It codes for CASSLEGLSNQPQHF.

The CDR3 loop is CASRDNLAGIYNEQFF. The CDR3, as DNA: TGCGCCAGCAGAGACAACCTAGCGGGAATTTACAATGAGCAGTTCTTC. The V and J genes are TRBV4-1 and TRBJ2-1, with 9 bases that match TRBD2. The V gene end was trimmed by 6 bases and the J gene end by 4 bases; junction bases not matched to a gene: 10. This CDR3 region has 16 residues. Per the germline V gene, CDR1 is MGHRA and CDR2 is YSYEKL.

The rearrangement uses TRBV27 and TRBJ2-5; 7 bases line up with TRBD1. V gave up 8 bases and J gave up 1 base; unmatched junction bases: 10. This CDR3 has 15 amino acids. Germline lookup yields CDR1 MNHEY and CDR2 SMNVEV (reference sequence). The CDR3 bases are TGTGCCAGCCGGTTACTCGGGACAGCCCAAGAGACCCAGTACTTC. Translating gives CASRLLGTAQETQYF.

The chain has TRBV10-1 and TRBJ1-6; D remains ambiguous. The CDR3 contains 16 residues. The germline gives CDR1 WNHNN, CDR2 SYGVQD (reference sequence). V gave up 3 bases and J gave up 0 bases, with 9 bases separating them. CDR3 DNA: TGCGCCAGCAGTGAATCGCCTAGCTCCTATAATTCACCCCTCCACTTT. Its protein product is CASSESPSSYNSPLHF.

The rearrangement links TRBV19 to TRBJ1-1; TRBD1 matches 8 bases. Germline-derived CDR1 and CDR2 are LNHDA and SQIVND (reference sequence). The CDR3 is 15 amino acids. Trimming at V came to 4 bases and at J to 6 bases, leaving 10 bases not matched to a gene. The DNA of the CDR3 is TGTGCCAGTAGTAATCAGGGGGCGCGTTCAGCTGAAGCTTTCTTT. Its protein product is CASSNQGARSAEAFF.

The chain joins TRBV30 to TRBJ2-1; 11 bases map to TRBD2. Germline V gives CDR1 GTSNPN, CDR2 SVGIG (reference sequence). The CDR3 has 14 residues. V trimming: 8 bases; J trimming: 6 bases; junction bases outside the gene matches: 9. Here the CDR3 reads CATQTSGRSNEQFF. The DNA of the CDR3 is TGTGCCACACAAACTAGCGGGAGATCCAATGAGCAGTTCTTC.

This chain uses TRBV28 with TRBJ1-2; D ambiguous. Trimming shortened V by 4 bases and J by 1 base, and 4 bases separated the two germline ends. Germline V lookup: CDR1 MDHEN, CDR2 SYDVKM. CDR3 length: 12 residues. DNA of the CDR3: TGTGCCAGCAGTTCAGTTAACTATGGCTACACCTTC. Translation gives CASSSVNYGYTF.

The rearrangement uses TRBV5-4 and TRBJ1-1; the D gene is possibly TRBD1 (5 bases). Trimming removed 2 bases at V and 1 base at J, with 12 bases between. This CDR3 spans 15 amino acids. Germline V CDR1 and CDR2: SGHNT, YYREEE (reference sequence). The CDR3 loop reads CASSFGGTPNTEAFF. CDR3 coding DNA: TGTGCCAGCAGCTTCGGAGGGACGCCGAACACTGAAGCTTTCTTT. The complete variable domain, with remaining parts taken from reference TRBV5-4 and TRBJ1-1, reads ETGVTQSPTHLIKTRGQQVTLRCSSQSGHNTVSWYQQALGQGPQFIFQYYREEENGRGNFPPRFSGLQFPNYSSELNVNALELDDSALYLCASSFGGTPNTEAFFGQGTRLTVV.

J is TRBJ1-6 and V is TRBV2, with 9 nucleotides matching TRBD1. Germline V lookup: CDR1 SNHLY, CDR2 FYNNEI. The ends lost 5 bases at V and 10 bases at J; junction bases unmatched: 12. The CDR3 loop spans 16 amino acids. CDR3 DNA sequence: TGTGCCAGCAGTCCTCCCCGGGACAGGGATTGGTCACCCCTCCACTTT. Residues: CASSPPRDRDWSPLHF.

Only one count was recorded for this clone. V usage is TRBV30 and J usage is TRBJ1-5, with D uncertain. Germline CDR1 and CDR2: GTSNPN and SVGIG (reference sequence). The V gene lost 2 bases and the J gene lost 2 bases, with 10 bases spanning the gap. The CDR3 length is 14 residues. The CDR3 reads CAWSTGKGNQPQHF. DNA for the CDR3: TGTGCCTGGAGTACCGGGAAAGGCAATCAGCCCCAGCATTTT.

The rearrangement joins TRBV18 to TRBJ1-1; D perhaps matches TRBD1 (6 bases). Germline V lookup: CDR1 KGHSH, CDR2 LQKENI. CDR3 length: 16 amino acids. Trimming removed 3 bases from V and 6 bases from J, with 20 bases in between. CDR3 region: CASSPGQQNILSEAFF. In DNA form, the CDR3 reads TGTGCCAGCTCACCGGGACAACAGAACATCCTCTCTGAAGCTTTCTTT.

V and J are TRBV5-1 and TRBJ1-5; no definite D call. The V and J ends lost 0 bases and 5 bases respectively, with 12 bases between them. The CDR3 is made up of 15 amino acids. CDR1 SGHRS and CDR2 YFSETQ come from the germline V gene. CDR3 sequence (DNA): TGCGCCAGCAGCTTGGGATGGCAGGAAGATCAGCCCCAGCATTTT. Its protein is CASSLGWQEDQPQHF.

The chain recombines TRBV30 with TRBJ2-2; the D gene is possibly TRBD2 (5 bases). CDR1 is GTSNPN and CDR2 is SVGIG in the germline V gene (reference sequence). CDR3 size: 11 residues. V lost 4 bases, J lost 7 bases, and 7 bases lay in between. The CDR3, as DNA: TGTGCCTGGATTCGGGGCGGGGAGCTGTTTTTT. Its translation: CAWIRGGELFF.

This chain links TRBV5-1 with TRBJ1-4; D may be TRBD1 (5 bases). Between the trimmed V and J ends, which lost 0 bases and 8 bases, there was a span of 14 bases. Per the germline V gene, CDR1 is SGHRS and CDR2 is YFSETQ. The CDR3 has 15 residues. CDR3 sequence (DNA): TGCGCCAGCAGCTTGGAGGGCAGGGCGAAAGAAAAACTGTTTTTT. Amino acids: CASSLEGRAKEKLFF.

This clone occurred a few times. CDR3 region: CASSYQDRATDTQYF. DNA for the CDR3: TGTGCCAGCAGTTACCAGGACAGGGCAACAGATACGCAGTATTTT. The V gene is TRBV6-6, the J gene TRBJ2-3; 8 bases fit TRBD1. This CDR3 has 15 residues. Looked up from germline, CDR1 is MNHNY and CDR2 is SVGAGI (reference sequence). J lost 3 bases, V lost 2 bases, and 4 bases had no gene match.

The CDR3 region has the DNA TGTGCCAGCAGCCAAGGGACAGGGGGTACCAATCAGCCCCAGCATTTT. It is translated as CASSQGTGGTNQPQHF. The chain couples TRBV4-2 to TRBJ1-5; 10 bases are a match to TRBD1. In germline, CDR1 is LGHNA, CDR2 YNFKEQ. The CDR3 has 16 residues. V lost 1 base to trimming and J lost 3 bases; unmatched junction nucleotides: 3.

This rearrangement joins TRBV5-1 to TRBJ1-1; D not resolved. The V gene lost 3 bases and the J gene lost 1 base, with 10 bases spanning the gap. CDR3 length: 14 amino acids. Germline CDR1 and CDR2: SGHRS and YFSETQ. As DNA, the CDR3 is TGCGCCAGCAGCTCCATGGGAGAGAACACTGAAGCTTTCTTT. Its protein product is CASSSMGENTEAFF. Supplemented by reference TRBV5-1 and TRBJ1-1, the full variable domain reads KAGVTQTPRYLIKTRGQQVTLSCSPISGHRSVSWYQQTPGQGLQFLFEYFSETQRNKGNFPGRFSGRQFSNSRSEMNVSTLELGDSALYLCASSSMGENTEAFFGQGTRLTVV.

CDR3 sequence: CAWAAVSYNEQFF. Here the CDR3 DNA reads TGTGCCTGGGCAGCGGTCTCCTACAATGAGCAGTTCTTC. V and J are TRBV30 and TRBJ2-1, with D possibly being TRBD2 (5 bases). The germline gives CDR1 GTSNPN, CDR2 SVGIG (reference sequence). The V gene lost 5 bases and the J gene lost 0 bases, with 8 bases spanning the gap. The CDR3 has 13 residues.

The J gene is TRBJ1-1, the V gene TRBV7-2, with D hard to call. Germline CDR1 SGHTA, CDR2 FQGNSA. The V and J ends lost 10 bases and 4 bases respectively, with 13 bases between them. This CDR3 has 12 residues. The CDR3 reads CATLIRGTEAFF. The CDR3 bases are TGTGCCACCCTGATCCGGGGCACTGAAGCTTTCTTT.

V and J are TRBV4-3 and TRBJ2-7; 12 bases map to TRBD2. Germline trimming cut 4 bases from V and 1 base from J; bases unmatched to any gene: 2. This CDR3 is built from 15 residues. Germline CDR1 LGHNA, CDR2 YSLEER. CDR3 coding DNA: TGCGCCAGCAGCCCAGGACTAGCGGGATCCTACGAGCAGTACTTC. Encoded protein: CASSPGLAGSYEQYF.

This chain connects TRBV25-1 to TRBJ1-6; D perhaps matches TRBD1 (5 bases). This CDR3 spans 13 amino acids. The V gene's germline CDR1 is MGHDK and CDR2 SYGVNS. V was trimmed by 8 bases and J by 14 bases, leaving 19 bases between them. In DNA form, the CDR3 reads TGTGCCAGCCTCCCTGGGCAGGGTGTCACCCTCCACTTT. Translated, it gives CASLPGQGVTLHF.

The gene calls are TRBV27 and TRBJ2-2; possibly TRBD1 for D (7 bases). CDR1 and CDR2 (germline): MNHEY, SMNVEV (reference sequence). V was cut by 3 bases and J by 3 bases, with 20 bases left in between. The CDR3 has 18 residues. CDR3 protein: CASSFFGGQLEYTGELFF. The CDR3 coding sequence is TGTGCCAGCAGTTTTTTCGGGGGACAGTTAGAGTACACCGGGGAGCTGTTTTTT.